These T cell receptor beta chains were read from a single sample in a study of T cells in Graves' hyperthyroidism and ophthalmopathy. TCRdb reprocessed the multiplex PCR reads with MiXCR, giving one entry per CDR3 protein. This table holds about 640,000 distinct CDR3 sequences, roughly 20% found once. Sequencing input: blood. These receptors all stem from a man between 25 and 39 years old with Graves' ophthalmopathy. The CDR3 runs from the conserved cysteine through the conserved F or W. The order of the fields is V gene, D gene, clone size, J gene, CDR3 DNA, CDR3 protein. The D gene is left open where the match is weak. Size is stated for part of the rows, as once, few or many counts, or as a class when the clone is expanded.

>TRBV9|-|-|TRBJ1-2
TGTGCCAGCAGCGTAGACGGAGAGTACTATGGCTACACCTTC
CASSVDGEYYGYTF
>TRBV3-1|TRBD2|many|TRBJ2-3
TGTGCCAGCAGCCAAGGGACTAGCGGGAGGGTGGACACGCAGTATTTT
CASSQGTSGRVDTQYF
>TRBV29-1|-|many|TRBJ2-1
TGCAGCGCCCAGGGACTCCGGGGCTCCTACAATGAGCAGTTCTTC
CSAQGLRGSYNEQFF
>TRBV12-3/TRBV12-4|-|many|TRBJ1-1
TGTGCCAGCAGGCCAGCCGTATCTGAAGCTTTCTTT
CASRPAVSEAFF
>TRBV5-1|-|-|TRBJ2-7
TGCGCCAGCAGCTCCGCAAAACAGGGCAGGTACTTC
CASSSAKQGRYF
>TRBV6-2/TRBV6-3|TRBD2|many|TRBJ2-7
TGTGCCAGCAGTTTGGGGACTAGCGGTTTCTCCTACGAGCAGTACTTC
CASSLGTSGFSYEQYF
>TRBV20-1|-|few|TRBJ2-7
TGCAGTGCGGGGGTCTGGCGGGTAATAAACTACGAGCAGTACTTC
CSAGVWRVINYEQYF
>TRBV7-2|-|few|TRBJ2-2
TGTGCCAGCAGCGTCGGGACCGGCGGGGAGCTGTTTTTT
CASSVGTGGELFF
>TRBV28|-|many|TRBJ2-1
TGTGCCAGCAGCTACAGGGAAAGCTCCTACAATGAGCAGTTCTTC
CASSYRESSYNEQFF
>TRBV5-1|TRBD2|-|TRBJ2-2
TGCGCCAGCAGTCCGACCCCGGGACTAGCGGTTTTGAACACCGGGGAGCTGTTTTTT
CASSPTPGLAVLNTGELFF
>TRBV7-9|-|-|TRBJ2-1
TGTGCCAGCAGCTTAGAAGGGAGGAATGAGCAGTTCTTC
CASSLEGRNEQFF
>TRBV7-9|TRBD1|-|TRBJ1-5
TGTGCCAGCAGCCCCGGACAGGGAATCGGTCAGCCCCAGCATTTT
CASSPGQGIGQPQHF
>TRBV28|-|many|TRBJ2-7
TGTGCCAGCAGGGAGCAAAGCTCCTACGAGCAGTACTTC
CASREQSSYEQYF
>TRBV12-3/TRBV12-4|-|few|TRBJ2-5
TGTGCCAGCAGTTTCGGGGCAGGGACCCAGTACTTC
CASSFGAGTQYF
>TRBV7-3|TRBD2|-|TRBJ2-2
TGTGCCAGCAGCTTAAGGGCTAGCGGGATGTCGGCCGGGGAGCTGTTTTTT
CASSLRASGMSAGELFF
>TRBV11-2|TRBD2|many|TRBJ2-7
TGTGCCAGCAGCTCCCCGATAGCGGGAGGGCGTCCCTACGAGCAGTACTTC
CASSSPIAGGRPYEQYF
>TRBV2|-|few|TRBJ1-5
TGTGCCAGCAGTGAAAGTGGGTTCCAGCCCCAGCATTTT
CASSESGFQPQHF
>TRBV20-1|-|-|TRBJ1-1
TGCAGTGCTAAGTCCGAGAACACTGAAGCTTTCTTT
CSAKSENTEAFF